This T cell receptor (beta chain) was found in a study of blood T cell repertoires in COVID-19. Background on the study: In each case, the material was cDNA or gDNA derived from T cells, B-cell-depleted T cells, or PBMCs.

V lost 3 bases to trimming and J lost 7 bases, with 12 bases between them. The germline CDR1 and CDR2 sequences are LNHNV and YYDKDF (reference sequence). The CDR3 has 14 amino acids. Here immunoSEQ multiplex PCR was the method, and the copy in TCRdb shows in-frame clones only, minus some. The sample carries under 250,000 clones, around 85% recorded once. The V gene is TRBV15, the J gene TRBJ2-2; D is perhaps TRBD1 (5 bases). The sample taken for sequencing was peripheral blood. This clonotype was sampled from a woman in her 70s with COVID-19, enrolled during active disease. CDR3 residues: CATSSRVTGGELFF. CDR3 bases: TGTGCCACCAGCAGCAGGGTAACGGGCGGGGAGCTGTTTTTT.